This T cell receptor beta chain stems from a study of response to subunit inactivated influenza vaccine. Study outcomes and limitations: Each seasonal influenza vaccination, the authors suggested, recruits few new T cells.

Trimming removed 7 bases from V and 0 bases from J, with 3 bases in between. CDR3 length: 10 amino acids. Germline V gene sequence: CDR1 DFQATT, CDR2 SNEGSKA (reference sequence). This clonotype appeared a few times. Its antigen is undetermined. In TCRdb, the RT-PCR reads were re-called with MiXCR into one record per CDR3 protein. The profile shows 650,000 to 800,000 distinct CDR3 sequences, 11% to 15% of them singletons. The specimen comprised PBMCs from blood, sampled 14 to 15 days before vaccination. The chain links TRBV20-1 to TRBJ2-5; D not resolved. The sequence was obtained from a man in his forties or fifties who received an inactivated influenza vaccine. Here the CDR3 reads CSVYQETQYF. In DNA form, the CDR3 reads TGCAGTGTGTACCAAGAGACCCAGTACTTC.